One sample yielded the 17 T cell receptor beta chains listed below, sequenced in a study of beta chain features in type 1 diabetes (dated by TCRdb to the late 2010s). The library was made by the immunoSEQ multiplex PCR assay. The High Capacity cDNA Reverse Transcription Kit was used to reverse transcribe all of the isolated RNA, meaning that expressed TCRB transcripts were what got sequenced. TCRdb retrieved this table from immuneACCESS and kept in-frame rearrangements only. Not all clones are present; in checked studies, unresolved V genes account for under half, and no reason is known for the remainder. Here the sample has approximately 170,000 clones; roughly 9.1% occur a single time. Of the sample, approximately 2.3% falls within the top ten clones. Sequences were obtained from central memory CD4+ T cells from blood. The source of these receptors is a woman between 18 and 30 years old in good health.

V and J are TRBV5-1 and TRBJ2-3; 7 bases map to TRBD2. Trimming cost V 5 bases and J 6 bases; bases outside gene matches: 0. Germline-derived CDR1 and CDR2 are SGHRS and YFSETQ. This CDR3 has 11 residues. Here the CDR3 DNA reads TGCGCCAGCAGGGGAGGGGATACGCAGTATTTT. This encodes CASRGGDTQYF.

This clone was recorded a few times. V gene TRBV12-5 combines with J gene TRBJ2-2; 11 nucleotides align to TRBD2. Germline values: CDR1 LGHNT, CDR2 FRNRAP. This CDR3 is 16 amino acids long. V trimming: 5 bases; J trimming: 6 bases; junction bases outside the gene matches: 8. The CDR3 is CASGPSGLAASGELFF. The CDR3, as DNA: TGTGCTAGTGGTCCATCGGGACTAGCGGCATCCGGGGAGCTGTTTTTT. Supplemented by reference TRBV12-5 and TRBJ2-2, the full variable domain reads DARVTQTPRHKVTEMGQEVTMRCQPILGHNTVFWYRQTMMQGLELLAYFRNRAPLDDSGMPKDRFSAEMPDATLATLKIQPSEPRDSAVYFCASGPSGLAASGELFFGEGSRLTVL.

The gene calls are TRBV4-1 and TRBJ1-2, with a weak D call TRBD1 (5 bases). The V end lost 1 base, the J end lost 0 bases, and 9 bases lay between the germline ends. Germline values: CDR1 MGHRA, CDR2 YSYEKL. The CDR3 consists of 15 residues. DNA of the CDR3: TGCGCCAGCAGCCAAGGGACACAGGCTAACTATGGCTACACCTTC. Encoded protein: CASSQGTQANYGYTF.

V is TRBV18 and J is TRBJ1-1; 7 bases are a match to TRBD1. The CDR3 loop spans 12 amino acids. The trim removed 4 bases at V and 7 bases at J, leaving 3 bases unmatched. The V gene's germline CDR1 is KGHSH and CDR2 LQKENI. The CDR3 bases are TGTGCCAGCTCACAGGGGGACAGTGAAGCTTTCTTT. Protein sequence: CASSQGDSEAFF. Supplemented by reference TRBV18 and TRBJ1-1, the full variable domain reads NAGVMQNPRHLVRRRGQEARLRCSPMKGHSHVYWYRQLPEEGLKFMVYLQKENIIDESGMPKERFSAEFPKEGPSILRIQQVVRGDSAAYFCASSQGDSEAFFGQGTRLTVV.

The J gene is TRBJ2-2, the V gene TRBV11-1; no firm D call. The germline gives CDR1 SGHAT, CDR2 FQDESV (reference sequence). With 1 base removed from V and 3 bases from J, the gap between germline ends came to 9 bases. This CDR3 is built from 15 residues. The CDR3 sequence: CASSLGSDYTGELFF. The CDR3 DNA reads as TGTGCCAGCAGCTTAGGCAGTGATTACACCGGGGAGCTGTTTTTT.

This clone is a singleton in its sample. The chain links TRBV11-2 to TRBJ2-5; D is unclear. Looked up from germline, CDR1 is SGHAT and CDR2 is FQNNGV. With 4 bases removed from V and 1 base from J, the gap between germline ends came to 10 bases. The CDR3 contains 14 residues. The CDR3 coding sequence is TGTGCCAGCAGCTCCGATTTCGGCCAAGAGACCCAGTACTTC. Its translation: CASSSDFGQETQYF.

Only a few counts were recorded for this clone. The CDR3 is CASSPRRAYGYTF. The DNA of the CDR3 is TGTGCCAGCAGCCCCCGCAGGGCCTATGGCTACACCTTC. J is TRBJ1-2 and V is TRBV7-9; D is possibly TRBD1 (5 bases). The CDR3 runs 13 residues. Germline loops: CDR1 SEHNR, CDR2 FQNEAQ (reference sequence). Trimming shortened V by 5 bases and J by 4 bases, and 11 bases separated the two germline ends.

This clone was seen a few times. The chain employs TRBV12-5 and TRBJ2-5; D is uncertain. Germline V CDR1 and CDR2: LGHNT, FRNRAP. Trimming left V 0 bases short and J 6 bases short, with 5 bases between. The length of the CDR3 is 12 residues. The CDR3 region has the DNA TGTGCTAGTGGTTTGGTTGAGCAGACCCAGTACTTC. Protein product: CASGLVEQTQYF.

J is TRBJ1-4 and V is TRBV6-6; 7 positions match TRBD1. Germline CDR1 MNHNY, CDR2 SVGAGI (reference sequence). J lost 6 bases, V lost 5 bases, and 6 bases had no gene match. This CDR3 spans 14 amino acids. The chain's CDR3 is CASSTGTEYEKLFF. CDR3 DNA sequence: TGTGCCAGCAGTACCGGGACAGAGTATGAAAAACTGTTTTTT.

The sample holds a few counts of this clone. The chain combines TRBV29-1 with TRBJ2-3; TRBD2 might be the D (7 bases). Germline CDR1 SQVTM, CDR2 ANQGSEA. V lost 5 bases to trimming and J lost 4 bases, with 16 bases between them. The CDR3 runs to 14 residues. The CDR3 coding sequence is TGCAGCGTTTTTGCGGGGGCCCGCGCAGATACGCAGTATTTT. Translated, it gives CSVFAGARADTQYF.

The CDR3, as DNA: TGTGCCAGCAGCCGCGGGACAGGGGAGGATAGGCCCCAGCATTTT. Its protein product is CASSRGTGEDRPQHF. V gene TRBV5-5 combines with J gene TRBJ1-5; 10 nucleotides line up with TRBD1. V trimming: 4 bases; J trimming: 9 bases; junction bases outside the gene matches: 10. From germline, CDR1 is SGHKS and CDR2 YYEKEE (reference sequence). The CDR3 runs to 15 residues.

This clone came up a few times. The genes are TRBV10-1 and TRBJ2-1; 7 bases match TRBD2. V lost 2 bases and J lost 0; bases outside the gene matches: 7. Per the germline V gene, CDR1 is WNHNN and CDR2 is SYGVQD (reference sequence). The CDR3 is 17 amino acids. CDR3: CASSETGGSSSYNEQFF. The CDR3 DNA reads TGCGCCAGCAGTGAGACTGGCGGGAGTTCCTCCTACAATGAGCAGTTCTTC.

J is TRBJ1-2 and V is TRBV6-5; D is unresolved. Germline V lookup: CDR1 MNHEY, CDR2 SVGAGI. The CDR3 extends over 13 amino acids. V lost 4 bases to trimming and J lost 4 bases, with 10 bases between them. The CDR3: CASSSPPSYGYTF. In nucleotides, the CDR3 is TGTGCCAGCAGTTCCCCCCCTAGCTATGGCTACACCTTC.

Only a few counts were recorded for this clone. The V and J genes are TRBV30 and TRBJ2-7, with D possibly TRBD1 on 6 matching bases. This CDR3 contains 16 residues. In germline, CDR1 is GTSNPN, CDR2 SVGIG (reference sequence). V lost 0 bases to trimming and J lost 0 bases, with 15 bases between them. The CDR3 region is CAWSVGGGRLSYEQYF. As DNA, the CDR3 is TGTGCCTGGAGTGTGGGTGGGGGCCGCCTCTCCTACGAGCAGTACTTC.

The gene calls are TRBV30 and TRBJ1-5; no clear D. V was pared by 2 bases and J by 2 bases, with 7 bases between. The CDR3 is 13 amino acids. Germline V gene data show CDR1 as GTSNPN and CDR2 as SVGIG (reference sequence). CDR3 protein: CAWSPGGNQPQHF. CDR3 DNA sequence: TGTGCCTGGAGTCCCGGAGGCAATCAGCCCCAGCATTTT.

This clone has only a few counts. The J gene is TRBJ2-2, the V gene TRBV5-1; the match to TRBD1 covers 9 bases. With V trimmed by 4 bases and J by 7 bases, 11 bases remained unmatched. CDR1 is SGHRS, CDR2 YFSETQ, per germline. The CDR3 totals 16 residues. The CDR3: CASSPGGTGWNGELFF. DNA for the CDR3: TGCGCCAGCAGCCCTGGCGGGACAGGGTGGAACGGGGAGCTGTTTTTT.

This clone was seen only a few times. The genes are TRBV7-9 and TRBJ1-2; possibly TRBD1 for D (6 bases). Germline V lookup: CDR1 SEHNR, CDR2 FQNEAQ (reference sequence). V was shortened by 5 bases and J by 7 bases, with 17 bases between the two germline ends. The CDR3 contains 14 residues. CDR3 sequence reads: CASSHLSGGRGYTF. CDR3 coding DNA: TGTGCCAGCAGCCATCTGAGTGGGGGCCGTGGCTACACCTTC. Full variable domain (outside the CDR3, taken from reference TRBV7-9 and TRBJ1-2): DTGVSQNPRHKITKRGQNVTFRCDPISEHNRLYWYRQTLGQGPEFLTYFQNEAQLEKSRLLSDRFSAERPKGSFSTLEIQRTEQGDSAMYLCASSHLSGGRGYTFGSGTRLTVV.